Reported below is one T cell receptor beta chain. This CDR3 is 13 amino acids long. The V end lost 2 bases, the J end lost 3 bases, and 10 bases lay between the germline ends. CDR1 DFQATT and CDR2 SNEGSKA come from the germline V gene (reference sequence). The data originate from a study of spatial heterogeneity in lung cancer. About the research overall: TCR and UMI combinations that were unique each appeared, on average, more than ten times in raw reads.

TCRdb re-called the 5' RACE reads through MiXCR, storing one row per CDR3 protein. In the table there are about 5,800 distinct CDR3 sequences, about 13% of which are singletons. Stated time point: sample taken at primary tumor resection. The donors comprised roughly 71 untreated early-stage non-small cell lung cancer patients. Sequencing of whole RNA from tumor, nontumor lung or frozen PBMC involved no sorting. The chain carries TRBV20-1 and TRBJ1-2; D possibly corresponds to TRBD1 (6 bases). This TCR was sampled from a female donor with early-stage non-small cell lung cancer. The source material was normal lung tissue next to the tumor, sampled at surgery. CDR3 protein: CSARTGMYYGYTF. CDR3 sequence (DNA): TGCAGTGCTAGAACAGGGATGTACTATGGCTACACCTTC.